A single sample gave rise to the 22 T cell receptor beta chains below, sequenced in a study of blood T cell repertoires in COVID-19. The protocol was immunoSEQ multiplex PCR, while the TCRdb copy is restricted to in-frame clones and leaves out a portion. The sample consists of under 300,000 clones, just over 85% of them appearing once. Sequencing was performed on PBMCs or T cells enriched from blood (not recorded which). All receptors derive from a man aged 18 to 29 who had recovered from COVID-19.

This clone came up a few times. The chain combines TRBV5-1 with TRBJ2-1; weak D call: TRBD2 (6 bases). The CDR3 contains 14 residues. Germline V gene sequence: CDR1 SGHRS, CDR2 YFSETQ. V was clipped by 1 base and J by 7 bases, with 12 bases between them. The CDR3 loop reads CASSLPSARNEQFF. In DNA form, the CDR3 reads TGCGCCAGCAGCTTGCCTAGCGCTAGAAATGAGCAGTTCTTC. The variable domain in full, with the rest retrieved from reference TRBV5-1 and TRBJ2-1, is KAGVTQTPRYLIKTRGQQVTLSCSPISGHRSVSWYQQTPGQGLQFLFEYFSETQRNKGNFPGRFSGRQFSNSRSEMNVSTLELGDSALYLCASSLPSARNEQFFGPGTRLTVL.

The chain carries TRBV4-2 and TRBJ1-1; D is uncertain. The CDR3 spans 16 residues. With 1 base removed from V and 4 bases from J, the gap between germline ends came to 16 bases. Germline CDR1 and CDR2: LGHNA and YNFKEQ. CDR3 sequence reads: CASSQVFREAGTEAFF. Here the CDR3 DNA reads TGTGCCAGCAGCCAAGTTTTCAGAGAGGCGGGCACTGAAGCTTTCTTT.

The V and J genes are TRBV7-2 and TRBJ1-1, with a weak D call TRBD1 (6 bases). CDR3 length: 15 residues. The germline V gene has CDR1 SGHTA and CDR2 FQGNSA. V gave up 0 bases and J gave up 7 bases, with 15 bases separating them. The DNA of the CDR3 is TGTGCCAGCAGCTTAGCAGGACAGACGATCCGTGAAGCTTTCTTT. Amino acids: CASSLAGQTIREAFF.

The DNA for the CDR3 is TGTGCCAGCACCGAATCGGGGAAGTACACTGAAGCTTTCTTT. Protein sequence: CASTESGKYTEAFF. The gene calls are TRBV28 and TRBJ1-1; D remains unclear. Germline V gives CDR1 MDHEN, CDR2 SYDVKM. Deletions cut 7 bases from V and 3 bases from J, with 15 bases between. The CDR3 contains 14 residues.

In its sample, this clone was seen a few times. The chain joins TRBV11-2 to TRBJ2-7; 8 positions match TRBD1. CDR1 is SGHAT, CDR2 FQNNGV, per germline. This CDR3 comprises 14 residues. The trim removed 5 bases at V and 4 bases at J, leaving 7 bases unmatched. In DNA form, the CDR3 reads TGTGCCAGCAGCCAACAGGGGGAATATTACGAGCAGTACTTC. Its protein product is CASSQQGEYYEQYF.

Written as DNA, the CDR3 is TGTGCCATCAGTGAGGGACAGGGGGTGAATGAGCAGTTCTTC. Translating it yields CAISEGQGVNEQFF. This rearrangement joins TRBV10-3 to TRBJ2-1; 10 nucleotides line up with TRBD1. This CDR3 contains 14 residues. J lost 7 bases, V lost 2 bases, and 2 bases had no gene match. The germline V gene encodes CDR1 ENHRY and CDR2 SYGVKD.

The chain has TRBV2 and TRBJ1-5, with D possibly TRBD1 on 6 matching bases. The CDR3 runs to 14 residues. Germline V CDR1 and CDR2: SNHLY, FYNNEI. Trimming shortened V by 6 bases and J by 0 bases, and 9 bases separated the two germline ends. CDR3 sequence reads: CASSRGHSNQPQHF. In DNA, the CDR3 is TGTGCCAGCAGCAGGGGTCATAGCAATCAGCCCCAGCATTTT. Full variable domain (outside the CDR3, taken from reference TRBV2 and TRBJ1-5): EPEVTQTPSHQVTQMGQEVILRCVPISNHLYFYWYRQILGQKVEFLVSFYNNEISEKSEIFDDQFSVERPDGSNFTLKIRSTKLEDSAMYFCASSRGHSNQPQHFGDGTRLSIL.

This chain joins TRBV7-2 and TRBJ2-2, with a possible D match to TRBD2 (7 bases). Germline loops: CDR1 SGHTA, CDR2 FQGNSA. Between the trimmed V and J ends, which lost 8 bases and 4 bases, there was a span of 17 bases. The CDR3 loop spans 15 amino acids. The CDR3 is CASGGAAGATGELFF. CDR3 bases: TGTGCCAGCGGGGGGGCGGCAGGGGCCACCGGGGAGCTGTTTTTT.

The CDR3 region is CATSDSTRSYNEQFF. CDR3 coding DNA: TGTGCCACCAGTGATTCGACTCGATCCTACAATGAGCAGTTCTTC. V gene TRBV24-1 combines with J gene TRBJ2-1; no definite D call. The CDR3 runs 15 residues. Deletions cut 2 bases from V and 1 base from J, with 8 bases between. The germline V gene has CDR1 KGHDR and CDR2 SFDVKD.

DNA of the CDR3: TGTGCCAGCAGCCCCTTCCAGGGGGATTACACAGATACGCAGTATTTT. This codes for CASSPFQGDYTDTQYF. This sequence joins TRBV5-6 and TRBJ2-3; TRBD1 agrees at 7 bases. The V gene end was trimmed by 4 bases and the J gene end by 2 bases; junction bases not matched to a gene: 10. Germline values: CDR1 SGHDT, CDR2 YYEEEE. The CDR3 sequence is 16 residues long.

This clone was counted between two and nine times. This chain uses TRBV6-2 or TRBV6-3 with TRBJ1-1; a weak D match, TRBD1 (5 bases). CDR3 size: 15 residues. Per the germline V gene, CDR1 is MNHEY and CDR2 is SVGEGT. V lost 0 bases and J lost 7, with 15 bases in between. The CDR3 is CASSYSRQGEDEAFF. The CDR3 DNA is TGTGCCAGCAGTTACTCTCGACAAGGGGAAGATGAAGCTTTCTTT.

The CDR3 nucleotides are TGCGCCAGCAGCCAAGAGTACAGGATTCAAGAGACCCAGTACTTC. It yields the protein CASSQEYRIQETQYF. The V and J genes are TRBV4-1 and TRBJ2-5; weak D call: TRBD1 (5 bases). The CDR3 consists of 15 residues. The germline V gene has CDR1 MGHRA and CDR2 YSYEKL. V was pared by 0 bases and J by 2 bases, with 10 bases between.

The chain employs TRBV19 and TRBJ2-5; TRBD1 aligns across 9 bases. The V and J ends lost 9 bases and 7 bases, in that order; junction bases with no gene match: 21. Germline assignment: CDR1 LNHDA and CDR2 SQIVND (reference sequence). The CDR3 is 17 amino acids. CDR3 in DNA: TGTGCCAGATTTCCCCAGACCCGGGACAGGGCCTTCGGGACCCAGTACTTC. It translates to CARFPQTRDRAFGTQYF.

The genes are TRBV5-4 and TRBJ1-2; TRBD1 matches 9 bases. V gave up 4 bases and J gave up 4 bases; unmatched junction bases: 5. This CDR3 contains 14 residues. Germline-derived CDR1 and CDR2 are SGHNT and YYREEE (reference sequence). The CDR3 nucleotides are TGTGCCAGCAGCGAAACAGGGGGCGTCTATGGCTACACCTTC. The encoded protein is CASSETGGVYGYTF.

The genes are TRBV9 and TRBJ1-2, with D perhaps matching TRBD1 (5 bases). The CDR3 sequence is 13 residues long. CDR1 is SGDLS, CDR2 YYNGEE, per germline. V gave up 3 bases and J gave up 7 bases, with 13 bases separating them. In DNA form, the CDR3 reads TGTGCCAGCAGCGCCCCGGGGGGAACTGGCTACACCTTC. It codes for CASSAPGGTGYTF.

The chain links TRBV29-1 to TRBJ2-5, with D possibly being TRBD2 (6 bases). Deletions cut 3 bases from V and 4 bases from J, with 12 bases between. Germline values: CDR1 SQVTM, CDR2 ANQGSEA. The CDR3 spans 13 residues. The CDR3 nucleotides are TGCAGCGTTGAGTCGGCGGGACGAGAGACCCAGTACTTC. This sequence encodes CSVESAGRETQYF.

The chain combines TRBV29-1 with TRBJ2-7, with 7 positions matching TRBD1. This CDR3 spans 12 amino acids. The germline CDR1 and CDR2 sequences are SQVTM and ANQGSEA. With V trimmed by 7 bases and J by 6 bases, 9 bases remained unmatched. The chain's CDR3 is CSATTGFLEQYF. In DNA, the CDR3 is TGCAGCGCCACGACAGGGTTCCTCGAGCAGTACTTC.

V gene TRBV28 combines with J gene TRBJ2-5; weak D call: TRBD1 (5 bases). The CDR3 is made up of 11 amino acids. V lost 5 bases and J lost 9, with 10 bases in between. The germline V gene encodes CDR1 MDHEN and CDR2 SYDVKM. CDR3 protein: CASSPRAAQYF. The CDR3 DNA reads as TGTGCCAGCAGTCCCAGGGCGGCCCAGTACTTC.

In this sample, this clone turned up a few times. CDR3 sequence reads: CASSLQFQGQGNTEAFF. The CDR3 DNA follows: TGTGCCAGCAGTTTACAATTCCAGGGACAGGGGAACACTGAAGCTTTCTTT. V and J are TRBV27 and TRBJ1-1, with TRBD1 matching 9 bases. Germline CDR1 reads MNHEY; CDR2 reads SMNVEV (reference sequence). This CDR3 has 17 residues. V was clipped by 2 bases and J by 1 base; unmatched bases: 8.

This chain uses TRBV5-1 with TRBJ1-1; 9 bases are shared with TRBD1. CDR3 length: 16 amino acids. The V gene's germline CDR1 is SGHRS and CDR2 YFSETQ. V lost 0 bases, J lost 11 bases, and 14 bases stayed unmatched. The CDR3 sequence is CASSLAGTGRALNAFF. The CDR3 bases are TGCGCCAGCAGCTTGGCCGGGACAGGGAGGGCACTGAACGCTTTCTTT. Full variable domain (outside the CDR3, taken from reference TRBV5-1 and TRBJ1-1): KAGVTQTPRYLIKTRGQQVTLSCSPISGHRSVSWYQQTPGQGLQFLFEYFSETQRNKGNFPGRFSGRQFSNSRSEMNVSTLELGDSALYLCASSLAGTGRALNAFFGQGTRLTVV.

The chain recombines TRBV5-6 with TRBJ2-2; 9 nucleotides line up with TRBD2. This CDR3 contains 19 residues. V lost 3 bases to trimming and J lost 0 bases; unmatched junction nucleotides: 12. CDR1 and CDR2 (germline): SGHDT, YYEEEE. The CDR3 DNA is TGTGCCAGCAGCTCCGTGGCGGCGGGAGGGCCTCCGAACACCGGGGAGCTGTTTTTT. Translated, it gives CASSSVAAGGPPNTGELFF.

V usage is TRBV24-1 and J usage is TRBJ2-1; 10 positions agree with TRBD2. Losses at the gene ends were 4 bases for V and 6 bases for J; bases not matched to a gene: 2. In germline, CDR1 is KGHDR, CDR2 SFDVKD. The CDR3 has 14 residues. CDR3 DNA sequence: TGTGCCACCAGTGAAGCGGGAGGGCTCAATGAGCAGTTCTTC. Protein sequence: CATSEAGGLNEQFF.